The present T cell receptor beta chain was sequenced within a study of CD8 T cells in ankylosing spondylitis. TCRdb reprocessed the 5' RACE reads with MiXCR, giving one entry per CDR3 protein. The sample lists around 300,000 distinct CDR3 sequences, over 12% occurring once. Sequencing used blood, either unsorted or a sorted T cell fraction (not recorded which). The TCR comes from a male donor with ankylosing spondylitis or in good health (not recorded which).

CDR3 protein: CASSQWGSQAFF. In DNA form, the CDR3 reads TGTGCCAGCAGCCAGTGGGGTTCGCAAGCTTTCTTT. The chain is built from TRBV3-1 and TRBJ1-1, with D unclear. Germline loops: CDR1 LGHDT, CDR2 YNNKEL (reference sequence). V lost 3 bases and J 9 bases, leaving 11 bases between the germline ends. The CDR3 is made up of 12 amino acids.